A single T cell receptor (beta chain) is shown here with its context. CDR3 length: 14 residues. V gave up 0 bases and J gave up 7 bases, with 10 bases separating them. Germline V CDR1 and CDR2: LNHDA, SQIVND (reference sequence). Only in-frame clones appear in the TCRdb table, and some are missing; sequencing was by immunoSEQ multiplex PCR. The data contain 100,000 or so clones, roughly 87% of them singletons. The data were obtained in a study of T cell responses to AZD1222 COVID-19 vaccine. The source of this sequence is an adult who received the AZD1222 COVID-19 vaccine. The sequences come from peripheral blood, collected 28 days after the second AZD1222 dose. This rearrangement joins TRBV19 to TRBJ1-5; a weak D match, TRBD1 (5 bases). The DNA of the CDR3 is TGTGCCAGTAGTATAGACGGGGGGAAACAGCCCCAGCATTTT. This translates into CASSIDGGKQPQHF.